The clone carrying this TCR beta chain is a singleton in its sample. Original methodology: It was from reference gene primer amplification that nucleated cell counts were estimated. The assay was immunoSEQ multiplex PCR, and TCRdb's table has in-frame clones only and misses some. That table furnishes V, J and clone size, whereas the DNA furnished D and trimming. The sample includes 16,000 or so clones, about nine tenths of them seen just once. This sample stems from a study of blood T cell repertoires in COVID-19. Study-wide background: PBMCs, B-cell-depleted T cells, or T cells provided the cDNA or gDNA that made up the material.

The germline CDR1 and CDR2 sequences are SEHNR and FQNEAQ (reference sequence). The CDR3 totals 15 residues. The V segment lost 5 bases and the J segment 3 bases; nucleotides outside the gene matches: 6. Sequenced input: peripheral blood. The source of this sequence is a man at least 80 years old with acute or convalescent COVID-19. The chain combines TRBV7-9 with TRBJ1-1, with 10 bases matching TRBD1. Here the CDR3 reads CASSADRGTHTEAFF. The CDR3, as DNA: TGTGCCAGCAGCGCGGACAGGGGGACCCACACTGAAGCTTTCTTT.